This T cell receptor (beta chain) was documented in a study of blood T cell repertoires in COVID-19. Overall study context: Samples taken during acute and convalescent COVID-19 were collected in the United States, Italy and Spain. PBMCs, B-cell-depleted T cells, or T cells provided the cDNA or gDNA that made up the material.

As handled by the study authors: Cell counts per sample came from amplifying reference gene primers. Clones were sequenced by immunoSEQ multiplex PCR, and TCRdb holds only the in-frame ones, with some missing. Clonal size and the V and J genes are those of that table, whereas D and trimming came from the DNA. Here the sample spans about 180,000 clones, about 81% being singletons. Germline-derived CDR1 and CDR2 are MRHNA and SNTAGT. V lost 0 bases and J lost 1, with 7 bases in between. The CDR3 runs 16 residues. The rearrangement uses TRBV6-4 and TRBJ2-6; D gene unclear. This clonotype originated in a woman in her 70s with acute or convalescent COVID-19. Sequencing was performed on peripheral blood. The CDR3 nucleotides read TGTGCCAGCAGTGACTCGAAGGAGTCTGGGGCCAACGTCCTGACTTTC. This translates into CASSDSKESGANVLTF.